The 16 T cell receptor beta chains reported below all come from one sample, sequenced in a study of T cell responses to AZD1222 COVID-19 vaccine. Only in-frame clones appear in the TCRdb table, and some are missing; sequencing was by immunoSEQ multiplex PCR. The data contain more than 95,000 clones, more than 75% of them singletons. This material consisted of peripheral blood, taken 28 days after the second dose of the MenACWY control vaccine. The receptors here all came from an adult who received the MenACWY meningococcal vaccine as a control.

The rearrangement joins TRBV9 to TRBJ1-5, with a tentative D call TRBD1 (5 bases). CDR1 SGDLS and CDR2 YYNGEE come from the germline V gene. Trimming shortened V by 2 bases and J by 1 base, and 16 bases separated the two germline ends. This CDR3 has 17 residues. CDR3 bases: TGTGCCAGCAGCGTTCGGTTAGGACACTTCAGCAATCAGCCCCAGCATTTT. This encodes CASSVRLGHFSNQPQHF.

The genes are TRBV19 and TRBJ1-5; 7 bases are shared with TRBD1. Trimming cost V 9 bases and J 0 bases; bases outside gene matches: 8. CDR3 length: 15 residues. CDR1 and CDR2 from the germline V gene are LNHDA and SQIVND (reference sequence). In DNA, the CDR3 is TGTGCCAGCCATAGCCGGGACAGTAGCAATCAGCCCCAGCATTTT. Protein product: CASHSRDSSNQPQHF.

This clone was observed a single time. The chain carries TRBV7-9 and TRBJ1-4, with a possible D match to TRBD1 (5 bases). CDR1 and CDR2 from the germline V gene are SEHNR and FQNEAQ (reference sequence). There are 14 residues in the CDR3. V dropped 3 bases and J dropped 1 base, with 6 bases sitting between them. The CDR3 DNA sequence: TGTGCCAGCAGCTTGGGGGTAACTAATGAAAAACTGTTTTTT. It translates to CASSLGVTNEKLFF.

The J gene is TRBJ1-6, the V gene TRBV3-1 (or the pseudogene TRBV3-2); D gene ambiguous. Trimming shortened V by 1 base and J by 17 bases, and 15 bases separated the two germline ends. The germline CDR1 and CDR2 sequences are LGHDT and YNNKEL (reference sequence). This CDR3 is built from 13 residues. CDR3 amino acids: CASSQARAGRIHF. The CDR3 nucleotides are TGTGCCAGCAGCCAAGCCCGGGCAGGCCGCATCCACTTT.

This chain links TRBV10-2 with TRBJ2-7; D is undetermined. The V gene lost 2 bases and the J gene lost 7 bases, with 12 bases spanning the gap. The length of the CDR3 is 13 residues. CDR1 and CDR2 (germline): WSHSY, SAAADI. The CDR3 region has the DNA TGCGCCAGCAGTGAGCCCCGGACCTCGGAGCAGTACTTC. Translation: CASSEPRTSEQYF.

This clone has a count of ten or more. V usage is TRBV30 and J usage is TRBJ1-6; D is possibly TRBD1 (5 bases). The germline V gene encodes CDR1 GTSNPN and CDR2 SVGIG (reference sequence). Deletions cut 4 bases from V and 0 bases from J, with 10 bases between. The CDR3 has 15 residues. The chain's CDR3 is CAWTGGLSYNSPLHF. The CDR3, as DNA: TGTGCCTGGACGGGGGGACTCTCCTATAATTCACCCCTCCACTTT.

This chain connects TRBV7-5 to TRBJ1-1; the D call TRBD1 from the table was never checked on the DNA. TRBV7-5 is a documented pseudogene. The CDR3 length is 15 residues. The CDR3 loop reads CVRSHLRDSEPEAFF. DNA for the CDR3: TGTGTCAGAAGCCACCTTCGAGACAGTGAACCTGAAGCTTTCTTT.

The V gene is TRBV7-2, the J gene TRBJ2-7, with 9 bases identical to TRBD1. Trimming removed 2 bases from V and 7 bases from J; junction bases left unmatched: 12. Per the germline V gene, CDR1 is SGHTA and CDR2 is FQGNSA. This CDR3 has 16 amino acids. The CDR3 DNA is TGTGCCAGCAGCTTATTGGGTCGCCTTGGGACAGGGGAGCAGTACTTC. The encoded protein is CASSLLGRLGTGEQYF.

The rearrangement joins TRBV2 to TRBJ2-6; D is ambiguous. Germline CDR1 reads SNHLY; CDR2 reads FYNNEI. With 3 bases removed from V and 3 bases from J, the gap between germline ends came to 9 bases. This CDR3 is 15 amino acids long. DNA of the CDR3: TGTGCCAGCAGTGACTTTCCCAATGGGGCCAACGTCCTGACTTTC. Protein product: CASSDFPNGANVLTF.

V usage is TRBV6-2 or TRBV6-3 and J usage is TRBJ2-3, with TRBD2 identical over 16 bases. V was pared by 7 bases and J by 2 bases, with 12 bases of the junction left unmatched. The CDR3 contains 19 residues. Germline assignment: CDR1 MNHEY and CDR2 SVGEGT. The CDR3 region is CASTPTGTSGGDPTDTQYF. The CDR3 nucleotides are TGTGCCAGCACCCCCACCGGGACTAGCGGGGGGGATCCCACAGATACGCAGTATTTT.

The chain recombines TRBV7-2 with TRBJ1-1; 11 nucleotides match TRBD1. The CDR3 covers 16 residues. Germline V gene sequence: CDR1 SGHTA, CDR2 FQGNSA. V lost 3 bases to trimming and J lost 6 bases; unmatched junction nucleotides: 9. The CDR3 protein is CASSFTGTGGRAEAFF. The CDR3 region has the DNA TGTGCCAGCAGCTTCACCGGGACAGGGGGTCGCGCTGAAGCTTTCTTT.

The J gene is TRBJ2-5, the V gene TRBV5-8; D is possibly TRBD1 (6 bases). This CDR3 has 16 amino acids. The germline CDR1 and CDR2 sequences are SGHTS and YDEGEE. The V end lost 0 bases, the J end lost 0 bases, and 12 bases lay between the germline ends. The CDR3 reads CASSLGTGSYQETQYF. The DNA of the CDR3 is TGTGCCAGCAGCTTGGGCACAGGGAGTTACCAAGAGACCCAGTACTTC. The full variable domain, with the rest looked up from reference TRBV5-8 and TRBJ2-5, is EAGVTQSPTHLIKTRGQQATLRCSPISGHTSVYWYQQALGLGLQFLLWYDEGEERNRGNFPPRFSGRQFPNYSSELNVNALELEDSALYLCASSLGTGSYQETQYFGPGTRLLVL.

V is TRBV10-3 and J is TRBJ1-5; TRBD1 agrees at 7 bases. The CDR3 has 16 residues. CDR1 and CDR2 (germline): ENHRY, SYGVKD. J was trimmed by 1 base and V by 2 bases; bases with no gene match: 5. In DNA, the CDR3 is TGTGCCATCAGTGAGCCCCGAGGGGGCAGCAATCAGCCCCAGCATTTT. Its translation is CAISEPRGGSNQPQHF.

The J gene is TRBJ1-2, the V gene TRBV9; possibly TRBD1 for D (5 bases). The CDR3 length is 13 residues. Trimming took 0 bases from V and 2 from J, leaving 5 bases between them. Looked up from germline, CDR1 is SGDLS and CDR2 is YYNGEE. The CDR3 DNA is TGTGCCAGCAGCGTAGGGACAAACTATGGCTACACCTTC. This translates into CASSVGTNYGYTF.

This clone was picked up a small number of times. The chain is built from TRBV27 and TRBJ1-2; D gene uncertain. This CDR3 has 13 residues. V shed 6 bases and J shed 6 bases, with 14 bases lying between them. Germline V lookup: CDR1 MNHEY, CDR2 SMNVEV (reference sequence). The CDR3 sequence is CASSLKIDDGYTF. CDR3 bases: TGTGCCAGCAGCCTAAAAATCGACGATGGCTACACCTTC.

CDR3 bases: TGTGCCAGCAGCTTGGAGCCCCGGAGGGATAATTCACCCCTCCACTTT. It codes for CASSLEPRRDNSPLHF. The J gene is TRBJ1-6, the V gene TRBV5-4; no definite D call. There are 16 residues in the CDR3. With 0 bases removed from V and 5 bases from J, the gap between germline ends came to 12 bases. The germline V gene encodes CDR1 SGHNT and CDR2 YYREEE (reference sequence). The full variable domain, with the rest looked up from reference TRBV5-4 and TRBJ1-6, is ETGVTQSPTHLIKTRGQQVTLRCSSQSGHNTVSWYQQALGQGPQFIFQYYREEENGRGNFPPRFSGLQFPNYSSELNVNALELDDSALYLCASSLEPRRDNSPLHFGNGTRLTVT.